The 21 T cell receptor delta chains below were found in one sample sequenced in a study of gammadelta T cells in human blood. TCRdb fed the RT-PCR reads into CATT to redo clone calling. This table holds around 1,800 delta-chain clones, 5% to 8.5% found once. Sequenced material: non-Vgamma9Vdelta2 gamma-delta T cells from fetal blood. These TCRs come from a human fetus.

In the case of this clone: Only one base separates this from a far larger clonotype, so it likely reflects a read error. Other nucleotide sequences in the sample specify the same CDR3. The chain employs TRDV1 and TRDJ2; 12 bases line up with TRDD3. The CDR3 has 21 residues. Looked up from germline, CDR1 is TSWWSYY and CDR2 is QGS. Germline trimming cut 4 bases from V and 8 bases from J; bases unmatched to any gene: 23. The CDR3 region has the DNA TGTGCTCTTGGGGGTTCTTTCCTCTGGGGGATACGCCTGTTAGGTGGGGCACAACTCTTCTTT. Translating it yields CALGGSFLWGIRLLGGAQLFF.

Turning to this clone: A far larger clone is just one base off, so this is likely a read error. Different DNA sequences within this sample yield the same CDR3. The chain carries TRDV2 and TRDJ1; 11 bases are a match to TRDD3. There are 13 residues in the CDR3. Germline CDR1 GEAIGNYY, CDR2 EKD. The CDR3 sequence: CACDTGGYDKLIF. The CDR3 bases are TGTGCCTGTGACACTGGGGGATACGATAAGCTCATCTTT.

By sample share, this clone is medium-sized (0.01 to 0.1%). The chain employs TRAV29/DV5 and TRDJ3, with 9 nucleotides matching TRDD3. V dropped 0 bases and J dropped 0; count of bases not matched to a gene: 4. The V gene's germline CDR1 is NSMFDY and CDR2 ISSIKDK. The CDR3 has 18 residues. The CDR3 bases are TGTGCAGCAAGCGAATACTGGGGGAGCTCCTGGGACACCCGACAGATGTTTTTC. It specifies CAASEYWGSSWDTRQMFF.

This clone has a handful of counts. One base separates it from a far larger clone, so it is likely a read error. The chain is built from TRDV3 and TRDJ1, with D hard to call. V lost 2 bases and J 0 bases, leaving 7 bases between the germline ends. The CDR3 extends over 12 amino acids. Looked up from germline, CDR1 is TVYSNPD and CDR2 is GDNSRS (reference sequence). The chain's CDR3 is CAFEGYTDKLIF. CDR3 bases: TGTGCCTTTGAGGGGTACACCGATAAACTCATCTTT.

The chain links TRDV2 to TRDJ3; no definite D call. The germline CDR1 and CDR2 sequences are GEAIGNYY and EKD. Trimming left V 3 bases short and J 0 bases short, with 5 bases between. This CDR3 is 15 amino acids long. CDR3 nucleotides: TGTGCCTGTGACGGCGGCTCCTGGGACACCCGACAGATGTTTTTC. Protein product: CACDGGSWDTRQMFF.

This clone is large (0.1 to 1%). The same CDR3 also results from other DNA sequences found in this sample. The V call is TRAV38-2/DV8, the J call TRDJ1; possibly TRDD3 for D (5 bases). V was clipped by 0 bases and J by 0 bases, with 6 bases between them. The CDR3 has 14 residues. Germline CDR1 reads TSESDYY; CDR2 reads QEAYKQQN. In DNA, the CDR3 is TGTGCTTATAGGAGCGGGGGGTACACCGATAAACTCATCTTT. As protein: CAYRSGGYTDKLIF.

By sample fraction, this clone is medium-sized. The chain links TRDV1 to TRDJ1, with 8 nucleotides matching TRDD3. J was trimmed by 0 bases and V by 0 bases; bases with no gene match: 21. The CDR3 has 22 residues. The germline V gene has CDR1 TSWWSYY and CDR2 QGS. DNA of the CDR3: TGTGCTCTTGGGGAACTAACTTTCCCTACGTTTACTGGGGGTCCTGACACCGATAAACTCATCTTT. Its translation is CALGELTFPTFTGGPDTDKLIF.

The V gene is TRDV1, the J gene TRDJ2, with D maybe TRDD3 (6 bases). The V gene's germline CDR1 is TSWWSYY and CDR2 QGS. Trimming took off 4 bases at V and 3 bases at J, with 6 bases between the two ends. This CDR3 is 13 amino acids long. CDR3 in DNA: TGTGCTCTTGGGGGGATACTGACAGCACAACTCTTCTTT. It encodes CALGGILTAQLFF.

By share, this clone counts as medium-sized. J is TRDJ1 and V is TRAV29/DV5; 12 bases map to TRDD3. CDR1 and CDR2 (germline): NSMFDY, ISSIKDK. CDR3 length equals 17 residues. Germline trimming cut 1 base from V and 2 bases from J; bases unmatched to any gene: 9. The CDR3 sequence: CAASKTGGYRSTDKLIF. The DNA for the CDR3 is TGTGCAGCAAGCAAGACTGGGGGATACAGGAGTACCGATAAACTCATCTTT.

Within the sample, this clone is medium-sized. This chain connects TRDV1 to TRDJ2; D is ambiguous. The ends were cut back, 5 bases at V and 0 bases at J, with 13 bases in the middle. CDR1 is TSWWSYY, CDR2 QGS, per germline. This CDR3 has 16 residues. The CDR3 loop reads CALGPLSVALTAQLFF. The CDR3 nucleotides are TGTGCTCTTGGGCCCCTTAGCGTCGCTTTGACAGCACAACTCTTCTTT.

This clone is labeled as medium-sized. The gene calls are TRDV2 and TRDJ1; perhaps TRDD3 as D (5 bases). Germline V gene lookup returns CDR1 GEAIGNYY and CDR2 EKD. This CDR3 contains 17 residues. V lost 3 bases and J 0 bases, leaving 19 bases between the germline ends. The CDR3 is CACDGGERDLYTDKLIF. Here the CDR3 DNA reads TGTGCCTGTGACGGAGGAGAGAGGGATTTGTACACCGATAAACTCATCTTT.

This clone turned up a few times. A read error may be the cause here, since a much bigger clone is one base away. This sample also contains other DNA sequences that code for the same CDR3. J is TRDJ3 and V is TRDV1, with D possibly being TRDD3 (6 bases). This CDR3 comprises 22 residues. Germline loops: CDR1 TSWWSYY, CDR2 QGS. The germline V and J ends were trimmed by 9 bases and 0 bases, with 30 bases remaining between them. This chain's CDR3 is CALGQRLKTGGASSWDTRQMFF. The CDR3 DNA sequence: TGTGCTCTGGGGCAACGTCTAAAGACGGGGGGAGCTAGCTCCTGGGACACCCGACAGATGTTTTTC.

Remarks on this clone: A much larger clone differs from this one at a single base, so this may be a read error. The V call is TRDV1, the J call TRDJ2; 12 bases match TRDD3. Germline CDR1 is TSWWSYY and CDR2 is QGS. This CDR3 spans 20 amino acids. CDR3 sequence reads: CALGDPLPTAGGYGAAQRFF. The CDR3, as DNA: TGTGCTCTTGGGGATCCCCTTCCTACGGCTGGGGGATACGGGGCAGCACAACGCTTCTTT.

This clone counts as medium-sized (0.01 to 0.1%). The chain carries TRDV3 and TRDJ3, with TRDD3 identical over 13 bases. J lost 0 bases, V lost 5 bases, and 4 bases had no gene match. Germline-derived CDR1 and CDR2 are TVYSNPD and GDNSRS (reference sequence). The CDR3 has 17 amino acids. CDR3 in amino acids: CALLGDTSSWDTRQMFF. CDR3 DNA sequence: TGTGCCCTACTGGGGGATACGAGCTCCTGGGACACCCGACAGATGTTTTTC.

This clone is medium-sized (0.01 to 0.1%) within its sample. The J gene is TRDJ2, the V gene TRDV2; D perhaps matches TRDD3 (5 bases). This CDR3 spans 14 amino acids. V lost 2 bases and J 0 bases, leaving 6 bases between the germline ends. Germline loops: CDR1 GEAIGNYY, CDR2 EKD. CDR3 loop: CACDRGALTAQLFF. Written as DNA, the CDR3 is TGTGCCTGTGACAGGGGAGCTTTGACAGCACAACTCTTCTTT.

A note on this clone: This is likely an artifact of a read error, given a far larger clone one base away. The V call is TRDV3, the J call TRDJ3, with 11 positions matching TRDD3. TCRdb is silent on the J gene; assignment here came from matching the DNA to germline. This CDR3 has 15 amino acids. Germline loops: CDR1 TVYSNPD, CDR2 GDNSRS (reference sequence). The V segment lost 5 bases and the J segment 3 bases; nucleotides outside the gene matches: 3. For the CDR3, the DNA is TGTGCCGTTACTGGGGGATACTGGGACACCCGACAGATGTTTTTC. Protein sequence: CAVTGGYWDTRQMFF.

By share, this clone counts as medium-sized. Distinct nucleotide sequences in the sample also encode this CDR3. The chain is built from TRDV2 and TRDJ1; 11 positions agree with TRDD3. This CDR3 is built from 15 residues. Germline V gene data show CDR1 as GEAIGNYY and CDR2 as EKD. The ends lost 3 bases at V and 0 bases at J; junction bases unmatched: 2. DNA for the CDR3: TGTGCCTGTGACTGGGGGATACGCTACACCGATAAACTCATCTTT. Its translation is CACDWGIRYTDKLIF.

By share of the sample, this clone is medium-sized. The chain couples TRDV1 to TRDJ2, with TRDD3 identical over 13 bases. The V segment lost 2 bases and the J segment 0 bases; nucleotides outside the gene matches: 0. Germline CDR1 and CDR2: TSWWSYY and QGS. This CDR3 is built from 17 residues. CDR3 sequence reads: CALGETGGYALTAQLFF. The CDR3 coding sequence is TGTGCTCTTGGGGAAACTGGGGGATACGCTTTGACAGCACAACTCTTCTTT.

Relative to its sample, this clone is large. The chain employs TRDV1 and TRDJ3; D perhaps matches TRDD3 (6 bases). V was pared by 2 bases and J by 0 bases, with 11 bases between. The CDR3 sequence is 18 residues long. From germline, CDR1 is TSWWSYY and CDR2 QGS. CDR3 in amino acids: CALGEEWGVSWDTRQMFF. DNA of the CDR3: TGTGCTCTTGGGGAAGAGTGGGGGGTCTCCTGGGACACCCGACAGATGTTTTTC.

This clone rates as medium-sized (0.01 to 0.1%). The chain employs TRDV1 and TRDJ1; 10 bases map to TRDD3. Germline trimming cut 1 base from V and 2 bases from J; bases unmatched to any gene: 10. Germline CDR1 TSWWSYY, CDR2 QGS. The CDR3 consists of 18 residues. This chain's CDR3 is CALGEPSPVLGDTDKLIF. In DNA, the CDR3 is TGTGCTCTTGGGGAACCTAGTCCTGTACTGGGGGATACCGATAAACTCATCTTT.

This clone is medium-sized (0.01 to 0.1%) within its sample. V is TRDV1 and J is TRDJ2; 10 bases align to TRDD3. Unmatched junction bases numbered 9, after V lost 0 bases and J lost 5 bases. The CDR3 contains 18 residues. Germline values: CDR1 TSWWSYY, CDR2 QGS. The CDR3 bases are TGTGCTCTTGGGGAACTCCCGTACTGGGGGATGTTAACAGCACAACTCTTCTTT. Its translation is CALGELPYWGMLTAQLFF.